These 30 T cell receptor beta chains came from one sample sequenced in a study of blood T cell repertoires in COVID-19. TCRdb's table, derived via immunoSEQ multiplex PCR, lists solely in-frame clones and lacks some. The data show under 200,000 clones, 84% seen once. Input material: peripheral blood. These receptors were obtained from a woman over 75 with COVID-19, enrolled during active disease.

This clone was found a few times. This chain connects TRBV5-1 to TRBJ2-5, with a weak D call TRBD2 (5 bases). CDR1 is SGHRS, CDR2 YFSETQ, per germline. The V and J ends lost 1 base and 3 bases respectively, with 10 bases between them. This CDR3 has 14 residues. The CDR3 nucleotides are TGCGCCAGCAGCTTGAGGCGGGCAGAAGAGACCCAGTACTTC. This encodes CASSLRRAEETQYF.

The chain uses TRBV29-1 and TRBJ2-7, with a weak D call TRBD2 (5 bases). Germline V lookup: CDR1 SQVTM, CDR2 ANQGSEA. This CDR3 is built from 12 residues. V lost 5 bases and J lost 1, with 9 bases in between. The CDR3 loop reads CSVSGTSYEQYF. CDR3 DNA sequence: TGCAGCGTTAGCGGAACGTCCTACGAGCAGTACTTC.

The chain links TRBV6-5 to TRBJ1-2; 8 bases align to TRBD1. The CDR3 is made up of 13 amino acids. CDR1 MNHEY and CDR2 SVGAGI come from the germline V gene. V trimming: 4 bases; J trimming: 8 bases; junction bases outside the gene matches: 6. The CDR3 DNA sequence: TGTGCCAGCAGTTTCGGTGACAGGGGCGGCTACACCTTC. Protein sequence: CASSFGDRGGYTF.

The gene calls are TRBV7-2 and TRBJ2-7; no firm D call. Germline V lookup: CDR1 SGHTA, CDR2 FQGNSA. The V and J ends lost 3 bases and 3 bases respectively, with 12 bases between them. This CDR3 spans 14 amino acids. The CDR3 loop is CASSFVGSLYEQYF. CDR3 coding DNA: TGTGCCAGCAGCTTCGTCGGTAGCCTCTACGAGCAGTACTTC.

V usage is TRBV24-1 and J usage is TRBJ1-2; 9 nucleotides line up with TRBD1. Germline loops: CDR1 KGHDR, CDR2 SFDVKD. This CDR3 is built from 14 residues. V was pared by 3 bases and J by 4 bases, with 2 bases of the junction left unmatched. The CDR3 spells CATSDRTGVYGYTF. CDR3 nucleotide sequence: TGTGCCACCAGTGATCGGACAGGGGTCTATGGCTACACCTTC.

This chain joins TRBV19 and TRBJ1-2; 10 nucleotides line up with TRBD1. V shed 5 bases and J 5 bases; nucleotides not matched to a gene: 5. CDR1 is LNHDA, CDR2 SQIVND, per germline (reference sequence). This CDR3 comprises 14 residues. CDR3 protein: CASSLRTGGYGYTF. The CDR3 DNA reads as TGTGCCAGTAGTCTCAGGACAGGGGGGTATGGCTACACCTTC. The full variable domain, rest sourced from reference TRBV19 and TRBJ1-2, is DGGITQSPKYLFRKEGQNVTLSCEQNLNHDAMYWYRQDPGQGLRLIYYSQIVNDFQKGDIAEGYSVSREKKESFPLTVTSAQKNPTAFYLCASSLRTGGYGYTFGSGTRLTVV.

V is TRBV2 and J is TRBJ2-7, with D possibly matching TRBD1 (6 bases). There are 13 residues in the CDR3. Trimming took 5 bases from V and 1 from J, leaving 9 bases between them. Germline CDR1 reads SNHLY; CDR2 reads FYNNEI. CDR3 sequence (DNA): TGTGCCAGCAGTTTCGACAGGTCCTACGAGCAGTACTTC. Encoded protein: CASSFDRSYEQYF.

This chain links TRBV27 with TRBJ2-7, with unresolved D. The V end lost 2 bases, the J end lost 1 base, and 6 bases lay between the germline ends. The germline V gene encodes CDR1 MNHEY and CDR2 SMNVEV (reference sequence). CDR3 length: 13 residues. The DNA of the CDR3 is TGTGCCAGCAGTTTACAGGAATCCTACGAGCAGTACTTC. Its protein is CASSLQESYEQYF.

The rearrangement uses TRBV5-1 and TRBJ2-3; 8 bases line up with TRBD2. The ends lost 1 base at V and 5 bases at J; junction bases unmatched: 3. The CDR3 has 14 amino acids. Germline-derived CDR1 and CDR2 are SGHRS and YFSETQ. The CDR3 DNA reads as TGCGCCAGCAGCTTGCAGCTAGCGGGAGATACGCAGTATTTT. Translated: CASSLQLAGDTQYF.

The genes are TRBV30 and TRBJ1-2; no reliable D call. Germline lookup yields CDR1 GTSNPN and CDR2 SVGIG (reference sequence). Deletions cut 0 bases from V and 4 bases from J, with 12 bases between. CDR3 length: 14 amino acids. The CDR3 loop is CAWSVAWRSYGYTF. The CDR3 coding sequence is TGTGCCTGGAGTGTCGCCTGGAGGTCCTATGGCTACACCTTC.

This clone has just one count. This chain connects TRBV4-2 to TRBJ2-3; maybe TRBD1 (6 bases). Trimming removed 0 bases from V and 4 bases from J, with 20 bases in between. Germline V gene sequence: CDR1 LGHNA, CDR2 YNFKEQ. The CDR3 totals 18 residues. CDR3 DNA: TGTGCCAGCAGCCAAGACCGATCAATGGGCAGGGGCCCAGATACGCAGTATTTT. Translated: CASSQDRSMGRGPDTQYF.

This chain links TRBV28 with TRBJ2-7; D not certain. The germline V gene has CDR1 MDHEN and CDR2 SYDVKM. V lost 7 bases, J lost 3 bases, and 10 bases lay in between. This CDR3 comprises 12 residues. In nucleotides, the CDR3 is TGTGCCAGCACCGGGTTGGGCTACGAGCAGTACTTC. It codes for CASTGLGYEQYF. The full variable domain, with the rest looked up from reference TRBV28 and TRBJ2-7, is DVKVTQSSRYLVKRTGEKVFLECVQDMDHENMFWYRQDPGLGLRLIYFSYDVKMKEKGDIPEGYSVSREKKERFSLILESASTNQTSMYLCASTGLGYEQYFGPGTRLTVT.

This rearrangement joins TRBV6-4 to TRBJ2-3; TRBD2 matches 12 bases. The CDR3 is 15 residues long. The V gene end was trimmed by 5 bases and the J gene end by 7 bases; junction bases not matched to a gene: 7. Germline loops: CDR1 MRHNA, CDR2 SNTAGT. Written as DNA, the CDR3 is TGTGCCAGCAGTTCTCTAGCGGGAGGGCCGTATACGCAGTATTTT. Its translation: CASSSLAGGPYTQYF.

The chain links TRBV4-3 to TRBJ1-5; 7 bases line up with TRBD1. This CDR3 has 15 residues. V lost 0 bases, J lost 6 bases, and 5 bases stayed unmatched. Looked up from germline, CDR1 is LGHNA and CDR2 is YSLEER. The CDR3 bases are TGCGCCAGCAGCCAAGATCTGGCAGGGGGTCAGCCCCAGCATTTT. It encodes CASSQDLAGGQPQHF.

The table lists this clone with a few counts. The rearrangement uses TRBV7-8 and TRBJ2-7; the match to TRBD2 covers 8 bases. CDR1 and CDR2 from the germline V gene are SGHVS and FQNEAQ. CDR3 length equals 14 residues. The V segment lost 2 bases and the J segment 5 bases; nucleotides outside the gene matches: 5. The CDR3 DNA follows: TGTGCCAGCAGCTTATTAGCGGGAATTGACGAGCAGTACTTC. This codes for CASSLLAGIDEQYF.

The genes are TRBV6-5 and TRBJ1-4; D is unclear. The CDR3 length is 15 residues. Germline V gene data show CDR1 as MNHEY and CDR2 as SVGAGI. Deletions cut 6 bases from V and 0 bases from J, with 11 bases between. As DNA, the CDR3 is TGTGCCAGCAGGCCCCCGAGGGCAACTAATGAAAAACTGTTTTTT. It encodes CASRPPRATNEKLFF.

The chain employs TRBV27 and TRBJ1-2; 10 bases map to TRBD1. This CDR3 is built from 16 residues. The junction had 11 bases not matched to a gene; V was cut back by 8 bases and J by 2 bases. Per the germline V gene, CDR1 is MNHEY and CDR2 is SMNVEV (reference sequence). CDR3 loop: CASRDGTGVFNYGYTF. CDR3 coding DNA: TGTGCCAGCCGAGATGGGACAGGGGTCTTCAACTATGGCTACACCTTC.

In nucleotides, the CDR3 is TGTGCCAGTAGTATAGGGACAGCAACTAATGAAAAACTGTTTTTT. It codes for CASSIGTATNEKLFF. The chain links TRBV19 to TRBJ1-4; possibly TRBD1 for D (6 bases). Germline-derived CDR1 and CDR2 are LNHDA and SQIVND (reference sequence). The V end was cut by 1 base, the J end by 0 bases, with 6 bases between. CDR3 size: 15 residues.

About this clone itself: At the DNA level, this CDR3 is encoded by other sequences in the same sample as well. The J gene is TRBJ2-5, the V gene TRBV5-1, with D tentatively TRBD2 (6 bases). Germline V lookup: CDR1 SGHRS, CDR2 YFSETQ. V lost 0 bases, J lost 5 bases, and 8 bases lay in between. The CDR3 is 13 amino acids. For the CDR3, the DNA is TGCGCCAGCAGCTTGGCCGGGAGTGAGACCCAGTACTTC. Protein: CASSLAGSETQYF.

This clone was seen only a few times. The chain carries TRBV2 and TRBJ1-1, with unresolved D. The ends were cut back, 4 bases at V and 0 bases at J, with 6 bases in the middle. Germline loops: CDR1 SNHLY, CDR2 FYNNEI. This CDR3 contains 13 residues. CDR3 protein: CASSVEVNTEAFF. DNA for the CDR3: TGTGCCAGCAGTGTGGAGGTGAACACTGAAGCTTTCTTT.

This clone showed up just once. V gene TRBV7-2 combines with J gene TRBJ2-3, with 9 bases aligning to TRBD1. The CDR3 is made up of 15 amino acids. J lost 1 base, V lost 5 bases, and 4 bases had no gene match. From germline, CDR1 is SGHTA and CDR2 FQGNSA. The CDR3 reads CASSSYRGRTDTQYF. The CDR3 coding sequence is TGTGCCAGCAGCAGCTACAGGGGGCGCACAGATACGCAGTATTTT.

The chain uses TRBV9 and TRBJ2-3, with a possible D match to TRBD2 (6 bases). Germline CDR1 reads SGDLS; CDR2 reads YYNGEE. The CDR3 totals 14 residues. Trimming removed 0 bases from V and 6 bases from J, with 11 bases in between. The CDR3 spells CASSVESTSDTQYF. The CDR3 DNA sequence: TGTGCCAGCAGCGTAGAGAGTACTAGCGATACGCAGTATTTT.

The V gene is TRBV5-6, the J gene TRBJ2-3, with TRBD1 identical over 7 bases. V shed 5 bases, J shed 0 bases, and the junction held 9 bases outside the gene matches. This CDR3 has 16 residues. The germline V gene has CDR1 SGHDT and CDR2 YYEEEE. The CDR3 nucleotides are TGTGCCAGCAGGTTCAACAGGGGCCTTAGCACAGATACGCAGTATTTT. It yields the protein CASRFNRGLSTDTQYF.

The rearrangement links TRBV9 to TRBJ1-1; a possible D gene is TRBD1 (5 bases). The germline gives CDR1 SGDLS, CDR2 YYNGEE. The CDR3 loop spans 16 amino acids. V lost 0 bases and J lost 1, with 13 bases in between. CDR3 amino acids: CASSVGVAGWNTEAFF. The CDR3 coding sequence is TGTGCCAGCAGCGTAGGGGTGGCAGGGTGGAACACTGAAGCTTTCTTT.

The rearrangement uses TRBV19 and TRBJ2-5, with D possibly TRBD2 on 6 matching bases. The CDR3 is 12 residues long. V was trimmed by 3 bases and J by 4 bases, leaving 6 bases between them. Germline-derived CDR1 and CDR2 are LNHDA and SQIVND (reference sequence). This chain's CDR3 is CASSMRGETQYF. The CDR3 coding sequence is TGTGCCAGTAGTATGCGGGGAGAGACCCAGTACTTC. The full variable domain, its missing parts supplied by reference TRBV19 and TRBJ2-5, is DGGITQSPKYLFRKEGQNVTLSCEQNLNHDAMYWYRQDPGQGLRLIYYSQIVNDFQKGDIAEGYSVSREKKESFPLTVTSAQKNPTAFYLCASSMRGETQYFGPGTRLLVL.

For this clone: The junction departs from germline at one end; a sequencing error may be responsible. The rearrangement uses TRBV2 and TRBJ2-3, with 12 bases fitting TRBD2. Germline CDR1 SNHLY, CDR2 FYNNEI. The CDR3 has 11 amino acids. DNA of the CDR3: TGTGCCAGCAGGCCTAGCGGGGGGGCCCATTTT. It yields the protein CASRPSGGAHF.

The J gene is TRBJ1-5, the V gene TRBV6-1; the D gene is possibly TRBD1 (6 bases). Trimming stripped 0 bases from V and 6 bases from J, with 30 bases between. The CDR3 extends over 21 amino acids. The germline gives CDR1 MNHNS, CDR2 SASEGT. Here the CDR3 DNA reads TGTGCCAGCAGTGAAGCGATACAGGGAAAGGGGCTAGGGGTGACCAGTCAGCCCCAGCATTTT. It codes for CASSEAIQGKGLGVTSQPQHF.

V is TRBV2 and J is TRBJ2-3; no firm D call. Deletions cut 4 bases from V and 2 bases from J, with 7 bases between. Germline-derived CDR1 and CDR2 are SNHLY and FYNNEI. The CDR3 extends over 13 amino acids. CDR3: CASSGADTDTQYF. CDR3 DNA sequence: TGTGCCAGCAGTGGGGCAGACACAGATACGCAGTATTTT. Filled out from reference TRBV2 and TRBJ2-3, the complete variable domain reads EPEVTQTPSHQVTQMGQEVILRCVPISNHLYFYWYRQILGQKVEFLVSFYNNEISEKSEIFDDQFSVERPDGSNFTLKIRSTKLEDSAMYFCASSGADTDTQYFGPGTRLTVL.

V gene TRBV9 combines with J gene TRBJ2-1; D might be TRBD1 (5 bases). Trimming took 0 bases from V and 7 from J, leaving 8 bases between them. The CDR3 length is 13 residues. CDR1 is SGDLS, CDR2 YYNGEE, per germline. The CDR3 sequence: CASSVAGLNEQFF. CDR3 sequence (DNA): TGTGCCAGCAGCGTAGCAGGGCTGAATGAGCAGTTCTTC.

The chain joins TRBV27 to TRBJ1-1; D is unclear. The V end was cut by 5 bases, the J end by 1 base, with 11 bases between. Germline CDR1 reads MNHEY; CDR2 reads SMNVEV (reference sequence). The CDR3 contains 14 residues. Here the CDR3 reads CASSPLYSNTEAFF. The CDR3 region has the DNA TGTGCCAGCAGTCCCCTGTATTCGAACACTGAAGCTTTCTTT.